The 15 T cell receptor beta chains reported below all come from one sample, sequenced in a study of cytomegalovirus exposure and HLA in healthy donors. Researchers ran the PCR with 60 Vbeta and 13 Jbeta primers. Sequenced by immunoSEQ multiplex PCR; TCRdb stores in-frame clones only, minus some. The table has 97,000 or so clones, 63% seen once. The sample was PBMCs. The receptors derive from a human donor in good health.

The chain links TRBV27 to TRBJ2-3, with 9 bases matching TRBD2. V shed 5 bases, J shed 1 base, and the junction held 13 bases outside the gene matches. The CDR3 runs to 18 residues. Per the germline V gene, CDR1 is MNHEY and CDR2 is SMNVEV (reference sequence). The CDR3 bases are TGTGCCAGCAGTCTAGCGGGGATTAACCCTGGGGGCACAGATACGCAGTATTTT. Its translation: CASSLAGINPGGTDTQYF.

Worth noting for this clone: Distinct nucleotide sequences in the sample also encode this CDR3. Here the CDR3 reads CASSLDTNTEAFF. The DNA for the CDR3 is TGCGCCAGCAGCTTGGACACAAACACTGAAGCTTTCTTT. The chain carries TRBV5-1 and TRBJ1-1; D is uncertain. This CDR3 region has 13 residues. The germline gives CDR1 SGHRS, CDR2 YFSETQ. The V gene lost 0 bases and the J gene lost 2 bases, with 5 bases spanning the gap.

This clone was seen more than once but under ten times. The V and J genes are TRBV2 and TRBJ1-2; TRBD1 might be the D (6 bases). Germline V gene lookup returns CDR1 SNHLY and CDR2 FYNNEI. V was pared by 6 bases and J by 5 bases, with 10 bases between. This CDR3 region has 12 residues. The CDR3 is CASRGQPYGYTF. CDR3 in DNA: TGTGCCAGCAGAGGACAGCCTTATGGCTACACCTTC.

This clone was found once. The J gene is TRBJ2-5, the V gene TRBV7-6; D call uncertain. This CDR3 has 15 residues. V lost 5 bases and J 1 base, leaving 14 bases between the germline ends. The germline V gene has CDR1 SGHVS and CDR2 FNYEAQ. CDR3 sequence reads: CASSPLGSSQETQYF. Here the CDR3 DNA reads TGTGCCAGCAGCCCCCTGGGCAGCAGCCAAGAGACCCAGTACTTC. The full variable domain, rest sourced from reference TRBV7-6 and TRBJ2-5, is GAGVSQSPRYKVTKRGQDVALRCDPISGHVSLYWYRQALGQGPEFLTYFNYEAQQDKSGLPNDRFSAERPEGSISTLTIQRTEQRDSAMYRCASSPLGSSQETQYFGPGTRLLVL.

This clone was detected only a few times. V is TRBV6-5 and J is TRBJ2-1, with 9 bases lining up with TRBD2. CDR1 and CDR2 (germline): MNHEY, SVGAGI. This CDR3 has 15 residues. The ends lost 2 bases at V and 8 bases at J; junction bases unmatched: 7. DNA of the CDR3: TGTGCCAGCAGTTACGCGCTAGCGGGAACCGATGAGCAGTTCTTC. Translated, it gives CASSYALAGTDEQFF.

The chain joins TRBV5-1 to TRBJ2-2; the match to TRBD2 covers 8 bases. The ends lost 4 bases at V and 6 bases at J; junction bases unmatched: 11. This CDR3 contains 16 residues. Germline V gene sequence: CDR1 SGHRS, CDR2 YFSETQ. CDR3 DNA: TGCGCCAGCAGCGTCAACCGACTAGCGTCGGCCGGGGAGCTGTTTTTT. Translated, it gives CASSVNRLASAGELFF.

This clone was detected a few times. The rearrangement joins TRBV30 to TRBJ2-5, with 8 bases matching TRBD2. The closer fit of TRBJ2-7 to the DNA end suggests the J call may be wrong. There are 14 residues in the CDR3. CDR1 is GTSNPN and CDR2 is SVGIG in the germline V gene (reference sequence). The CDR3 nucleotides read TGTGCCTGGAGTCTAGCGGGCCTAACGGGCGAGCAGTACTTC. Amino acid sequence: CAWSLAGLTGEQYF.

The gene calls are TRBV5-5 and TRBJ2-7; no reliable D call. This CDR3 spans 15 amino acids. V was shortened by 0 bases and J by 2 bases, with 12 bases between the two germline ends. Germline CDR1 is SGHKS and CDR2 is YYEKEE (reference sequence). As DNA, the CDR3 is TGTGCCAGCAGCTTGGTTGTGGGCAATCCCTACGAGCAGTACTTC. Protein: CASSLVVGNPYEQYF.

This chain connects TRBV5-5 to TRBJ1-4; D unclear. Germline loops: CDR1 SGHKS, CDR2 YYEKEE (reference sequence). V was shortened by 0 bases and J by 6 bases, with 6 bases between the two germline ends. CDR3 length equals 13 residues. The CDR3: CASSLAGDEKLFF. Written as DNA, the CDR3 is TGTGCCAGCAGCTTGGCAGGTGATGAAAAACTGTTTTTT.

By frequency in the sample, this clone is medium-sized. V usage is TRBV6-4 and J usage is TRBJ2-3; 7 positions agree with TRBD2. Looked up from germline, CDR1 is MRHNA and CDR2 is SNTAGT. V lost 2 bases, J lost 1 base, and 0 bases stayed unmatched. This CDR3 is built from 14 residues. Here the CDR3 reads CASSDTSGTDTQYF. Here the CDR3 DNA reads TGTGCCAGCAGTGACACTAGCGGCACAGATACGCAGTATTTT.

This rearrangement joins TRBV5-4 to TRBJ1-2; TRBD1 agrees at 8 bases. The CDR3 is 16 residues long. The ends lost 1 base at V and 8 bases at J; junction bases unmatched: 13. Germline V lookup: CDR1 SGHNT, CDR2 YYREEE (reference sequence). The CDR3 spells CASSLKSSGGAGGYTF. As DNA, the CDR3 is TGTGCCAGCAGCTTGAAGTCGTCAGGGGGCGCAGGGGGCTACACCTTC.

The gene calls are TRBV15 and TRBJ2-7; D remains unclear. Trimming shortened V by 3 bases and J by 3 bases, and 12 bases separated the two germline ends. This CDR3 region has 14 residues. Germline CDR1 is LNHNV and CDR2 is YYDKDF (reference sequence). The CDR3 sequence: CATSSEKSDYEQYF. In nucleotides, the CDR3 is TGTGCCACCAGCAGCGAAAAGAGTGACTACGAGCAGTACTTC.

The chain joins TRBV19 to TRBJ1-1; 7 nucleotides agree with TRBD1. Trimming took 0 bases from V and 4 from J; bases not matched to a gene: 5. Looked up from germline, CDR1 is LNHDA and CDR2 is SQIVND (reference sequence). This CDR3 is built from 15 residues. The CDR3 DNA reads TGTGCCAGTAGTATAGATAGGGCAGGGGGCACTGAAGCTTTCTTT. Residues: CASSIDRAGGTEAFF.

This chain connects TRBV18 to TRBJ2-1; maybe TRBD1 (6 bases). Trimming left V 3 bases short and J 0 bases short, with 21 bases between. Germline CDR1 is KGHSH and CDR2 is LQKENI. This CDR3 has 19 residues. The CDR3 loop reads CASSPGVSTGISSYNEQFF. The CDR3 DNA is TGTGCCAGCTCACCGGGGGTTTCGACAGGTATCAGCTCCTACAATGAGCAGTTCTTC.

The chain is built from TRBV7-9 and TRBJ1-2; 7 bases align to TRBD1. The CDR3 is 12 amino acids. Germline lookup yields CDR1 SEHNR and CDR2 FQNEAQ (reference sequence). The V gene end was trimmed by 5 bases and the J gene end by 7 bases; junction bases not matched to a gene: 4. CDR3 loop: CASSPGQTGYTF. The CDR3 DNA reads TGTGCCAGCAGCCCGGGACAGACTGGCTACACCTTC.